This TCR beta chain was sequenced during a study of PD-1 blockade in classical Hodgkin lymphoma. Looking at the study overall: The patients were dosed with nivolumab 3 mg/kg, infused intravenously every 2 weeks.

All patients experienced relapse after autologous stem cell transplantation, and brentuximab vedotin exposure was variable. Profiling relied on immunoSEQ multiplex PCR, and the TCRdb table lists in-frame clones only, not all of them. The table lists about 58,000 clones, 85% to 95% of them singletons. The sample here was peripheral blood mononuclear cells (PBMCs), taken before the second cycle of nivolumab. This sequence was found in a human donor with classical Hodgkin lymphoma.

The CDR3 nucleotides read TGCGCCAGCAGCTGGGGGGACAGCCACTACGAGCAGTACTTC. Its translation: CASSWGDSHYEQYF. The chain links TRBV5-1 to TRBJ2-7; a weak D match, TRBD1 (7 bases). The CDR3 is 14 residues long. CDR1 and CDR2 (germline): SGHRS, YFSETQ. Trimming left V 3 bases short and J 3 bases short, with 13 bases between.